This T cell receptor (beta chain) originates from a study of glioma-infiltrating T cells after dendritic cell vaccination. Study summary: Patients had newly diagnosed or recurrent glioblastoma and received dendritic cell vaccines. Autologous tumor lysate-pulsed dendritic cell vaccination was given between the early 2000s and the early 2010s.

This sample's time point: after dendritic cell vaccination, including at tumor progression/relapse. Clones were sequenced by immunoSEQ multiplex PCR, and TCRdb holds only the in-frame ones, with some missing. The sample lists tens of thousands of clones; 85% to 90% were seen once. The V gene end was trimmed by 4 bases and the J gene end by 5 bases; junction bases not matched to a gene: 18. The CDR3 consists of 19 residues. Germline values: CDR1 SGHDT, CDR2 YYEEEE. The sample was blood, taken after dendritic cell vaccination. The J gene is TRBJ1-6, the V gene TRBV5-6; 7 bases are shared with TRBD1. The TCR originated in a human donor with glioblastoma. For the CDR3, the DNA is TGTGCCAGCAGCCCCTCCAGGGCTTCTAAGGGGACAGATAATTCACCCCTCCACTTT. It translates to CASSPSRASKGTDNSPLHF.